The clone carrying this TCR beta chain appeared once. Its specificity is not known. These data come from a study of somatic mutations in cytotoxic T cells in rheumatoid arthritis. Background on the study: Patient blood (around 30 ml EDTA) was collected right after diagnosis, preceding any treatment.

This CDR3 is 16 amino acids long. Germline CDR1 and CDR2: SGDLS and YYNGEE. V trimming: 3 bases; J trimming: 7 bases; junction bases outside the gene matches: 12. Study-wide points: Antigen specificity of the expanded CD8+ clones was not determined.

Authors' data handling: Published virus-specific TCRB sequences found rare matches among patient CD8+ clones larger than 1%. Data came from immunoSEQ multiplex PCR; TCRdb stores just in-frame clones and leaves some out. The DNA gave D and trimming, while V, J and clone size come from that table. The data hold 3,600 or so clones, with roughly four fifths observed a single time. Sequencing was done on a sample of CD8+ T cells sorted from blood. This chain links TRBV9 with TRBJ1-4; TRBD1 matches at 7 bases. The receptor was isolated from a man in his forties with rheumatoid arthritis. The CDR3 DNA reads as TGTGCCAGCAGCGCCCTTGACAGGGATTCTGTTGAAAAACTGTTTTTT. Residues: CASSALDRDSVEKLFF. Drawing the rest from reference TRBV9 and TRBJ1-4, the complete variable domain is DSGVTQTPKHLITATGQRVTLRCSPRSGDLSVYWYQQSLDQGLQFLIQYYNGEERAKGNILERFSAQQFPDLHSELNLSSLELGDSALYFCASSALDRDSVEKLFFGSGTQLSVL.